The clone carrying this TCR beta chain was found many times. What it binds is unknown. This specimen comes from a study of regulatory T cells in long-lasting Graves disease. CDR3 length: 15 amino acids. The V gene end was trimmed by 5 bases and the J gene end by 3 bases; junction bases not matched to a gene: 7. CDR1 is DFQATT, CDR2 SNEGSKA, per germline (reference sequence). The study, taken as a whole, reports: Accuracy might have suffered from few samples.

Sample time point: newly diagnosed GD, antithyroid drugs for less than 3 months. PBMC RNA was the source of the TCR library. In building TCR beta libraries, iRepertoire HTBI primers were used together with Arm-PCR of CDR3 regions. Using its own MiXCR run on the multiplex PCR reads, TCRdb lists one record per CDR3 protein. The profile covers roughly 500,000 distinct CDR3 sequences, with roughly 14% appearing a single time and about 10% taken by the ten largest. These same records also appear under a second study, on T cells in Graves' hyperthyroidism and ophthalmopathy. That source adds: Using the HTBI primer set, a first-round RT-PCR was run on the TCR CDR3.

The receptor was derived from a man aged 30 to 45 with Graves disease. The genes are TRBV20-1 and TRBJ2-7; TRBD2 aligns across 13 bases. This sample comprised peripheral blood mononuclear cells (PBMCs), obtained at new diagnosis, from a patient treated with antithyroid drugs. In DNA, the CDR3 is TGCAGTGCTGAAGGGACTAGCGGGAACGTCTACGAGCAGTACTTC. It encodes CSAEGTSGNVYEQYF.